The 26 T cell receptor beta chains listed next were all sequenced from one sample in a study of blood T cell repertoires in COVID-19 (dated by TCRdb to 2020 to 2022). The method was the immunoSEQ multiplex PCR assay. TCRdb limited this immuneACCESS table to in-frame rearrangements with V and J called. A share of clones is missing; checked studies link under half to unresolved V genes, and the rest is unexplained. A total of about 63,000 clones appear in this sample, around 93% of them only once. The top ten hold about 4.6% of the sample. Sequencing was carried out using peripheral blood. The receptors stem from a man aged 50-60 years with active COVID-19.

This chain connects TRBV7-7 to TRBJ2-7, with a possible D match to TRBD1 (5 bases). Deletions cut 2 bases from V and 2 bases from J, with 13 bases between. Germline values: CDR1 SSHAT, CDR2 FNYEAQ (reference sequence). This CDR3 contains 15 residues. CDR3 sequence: CASSLFSGSAYEQYF. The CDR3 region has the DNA TGTGCCAGCAGCTTATTTTCAGGGTCGGCCTACGAGCAGTACTTC.

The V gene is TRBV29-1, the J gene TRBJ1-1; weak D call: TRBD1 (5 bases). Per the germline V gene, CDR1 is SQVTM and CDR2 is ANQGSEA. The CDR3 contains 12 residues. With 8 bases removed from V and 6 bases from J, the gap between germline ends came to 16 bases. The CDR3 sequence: CSIRGINAEAFF. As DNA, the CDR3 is TGCAGCATTAGGGGAATTAACGCTGAAGCTTTCTTT.

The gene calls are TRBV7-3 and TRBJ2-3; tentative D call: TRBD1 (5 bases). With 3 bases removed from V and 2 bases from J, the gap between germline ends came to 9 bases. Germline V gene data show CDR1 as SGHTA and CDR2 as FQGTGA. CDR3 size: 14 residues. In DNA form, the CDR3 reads TGTGCCAGCAGCTTTCTAGGGGCCACAGATACGCAGTATTTT. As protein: CASSFLGATDTQYF.

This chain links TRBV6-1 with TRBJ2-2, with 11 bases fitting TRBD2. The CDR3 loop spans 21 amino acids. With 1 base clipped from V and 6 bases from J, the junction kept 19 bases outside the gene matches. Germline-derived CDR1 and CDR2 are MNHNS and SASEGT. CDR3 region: CASSEVPGTEFSGRVPGELFF. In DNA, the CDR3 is TGTGCCAGCAGTGAAGTCCCCGGGACAGAGTTTAGCGGGAGGGTCCCCGGGGAGCTGTTTTTT.

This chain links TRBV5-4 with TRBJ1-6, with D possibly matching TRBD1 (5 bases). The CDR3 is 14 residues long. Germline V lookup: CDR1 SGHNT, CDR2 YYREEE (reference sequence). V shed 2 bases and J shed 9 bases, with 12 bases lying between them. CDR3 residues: CASSFQGRLSPLHF. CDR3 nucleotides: TGTGCCAGCAGCTTCCAGGGTCGTCTTTCACCCCTCCACTTT.

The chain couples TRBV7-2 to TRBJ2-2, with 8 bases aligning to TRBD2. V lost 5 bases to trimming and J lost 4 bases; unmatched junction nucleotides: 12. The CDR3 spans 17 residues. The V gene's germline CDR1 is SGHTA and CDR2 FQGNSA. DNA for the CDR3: TGTGCCAGCAGCCCCAGACGGTTCCGGGGGGGCACCGGGGAGCTGTTTTTT. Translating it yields CASSPRRFRGGTGELFF.

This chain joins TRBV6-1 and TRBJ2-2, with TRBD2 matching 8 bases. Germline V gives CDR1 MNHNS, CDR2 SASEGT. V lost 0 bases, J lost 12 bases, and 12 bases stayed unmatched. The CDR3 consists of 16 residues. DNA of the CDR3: TGTGCCAGCAGTGAAGCCGGAGTAGCGGGGAGAAATAAGCTGTTTTTT. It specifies CASSEAGVAGRNKLFF.

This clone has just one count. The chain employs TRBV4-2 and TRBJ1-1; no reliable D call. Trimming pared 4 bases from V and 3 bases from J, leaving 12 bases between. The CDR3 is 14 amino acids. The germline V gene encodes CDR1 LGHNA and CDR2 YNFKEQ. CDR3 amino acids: CASSPMREDTEAFF. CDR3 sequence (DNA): TGTGCCAGCAGCCCGATGAGGGAGGACACTGAAGCTTTCTTT.

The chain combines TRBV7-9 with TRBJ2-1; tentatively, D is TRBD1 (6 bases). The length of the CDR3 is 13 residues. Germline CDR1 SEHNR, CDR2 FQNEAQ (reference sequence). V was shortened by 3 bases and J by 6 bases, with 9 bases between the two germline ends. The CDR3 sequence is CASSFGTSNEQFF. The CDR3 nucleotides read TGTGCCAGCAGCTTTGGGACATCCAATGAGCAGTTCTTC.

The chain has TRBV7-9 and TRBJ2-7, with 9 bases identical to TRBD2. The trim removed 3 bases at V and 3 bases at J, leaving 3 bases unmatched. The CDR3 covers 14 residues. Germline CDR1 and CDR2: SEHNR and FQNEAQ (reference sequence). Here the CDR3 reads CASSLSSGDYEQYF. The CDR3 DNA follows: TGTGCCAGCAGCTTGTCTAGCGGGGACTACGAGCAGTACTTC.

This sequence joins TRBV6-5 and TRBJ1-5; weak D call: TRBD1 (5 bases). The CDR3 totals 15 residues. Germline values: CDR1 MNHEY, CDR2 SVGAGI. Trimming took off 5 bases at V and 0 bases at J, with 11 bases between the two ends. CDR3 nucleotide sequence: TGTGCCAGCAGTCCGGGACTTTATAGCAATCAGCCCCAGCATTTT. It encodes CASSPGLYSNQPQHF.

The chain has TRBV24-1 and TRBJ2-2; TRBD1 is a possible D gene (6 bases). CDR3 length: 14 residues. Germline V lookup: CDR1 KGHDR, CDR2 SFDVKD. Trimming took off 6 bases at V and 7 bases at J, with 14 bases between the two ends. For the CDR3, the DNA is TGTGCCACCAGTCAAGGGGGTAAGGGCGGGGAGCTGTTTTTT. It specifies CATSQGGKGGELFF.

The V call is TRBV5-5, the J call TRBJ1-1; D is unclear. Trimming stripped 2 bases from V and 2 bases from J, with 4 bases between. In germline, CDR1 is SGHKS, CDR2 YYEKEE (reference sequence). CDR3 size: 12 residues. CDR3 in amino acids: CASSFLNTEAFF. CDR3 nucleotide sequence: TGTGCCAGCAGCTTCCTTAACACTGAAGCTTTCTTT.

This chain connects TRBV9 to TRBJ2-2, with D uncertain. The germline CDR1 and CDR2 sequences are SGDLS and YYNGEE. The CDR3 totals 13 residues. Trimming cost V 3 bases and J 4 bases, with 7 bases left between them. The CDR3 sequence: CASSALLTGELFF. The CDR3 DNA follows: TGTGCCAGCAGCGCACTACTCACCGGGGAGCTGTTTTTT.

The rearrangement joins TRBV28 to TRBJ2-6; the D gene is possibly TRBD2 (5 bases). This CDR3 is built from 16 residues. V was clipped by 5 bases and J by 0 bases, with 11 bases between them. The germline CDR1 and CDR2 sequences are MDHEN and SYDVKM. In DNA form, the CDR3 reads TGTGCCAGCAGTCCTACTAGACTCTCTGGGGCCAACGTCCTGACTTTC. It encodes CASSPTRLSGANVLTF.

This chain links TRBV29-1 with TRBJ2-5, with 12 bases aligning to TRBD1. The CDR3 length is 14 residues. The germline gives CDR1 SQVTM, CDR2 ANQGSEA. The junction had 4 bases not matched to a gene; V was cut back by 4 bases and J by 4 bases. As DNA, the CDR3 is TGCAGCGTTGTGGGACAGGGGGCCCGAGAGACCCAGTACTTC. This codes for CSVVGQGARETQYF.

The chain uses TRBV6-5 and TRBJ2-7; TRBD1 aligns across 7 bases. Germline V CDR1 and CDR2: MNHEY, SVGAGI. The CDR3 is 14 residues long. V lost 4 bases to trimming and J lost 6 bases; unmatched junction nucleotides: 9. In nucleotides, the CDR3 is TGTGCCAGCAGTTCAGGACAGGTGGCAGGCGAGCAGTACTTC. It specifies CASSSGQVAGEQYF.

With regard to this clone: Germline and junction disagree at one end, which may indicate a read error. The CDR3 loop reads CASSPPSSEQYF. The DNA for the CDR3 is TGCGCCAGCAGCCCCCCCTCCTCCGAGCAGTACTTC. The chain is built from TRBV5-1 and TRBJ2-7; no clear D gene. There are 12 residues in the CDR3. CDR1 and CDR2 from the germline V gene are SGHRS and YFSETQ.

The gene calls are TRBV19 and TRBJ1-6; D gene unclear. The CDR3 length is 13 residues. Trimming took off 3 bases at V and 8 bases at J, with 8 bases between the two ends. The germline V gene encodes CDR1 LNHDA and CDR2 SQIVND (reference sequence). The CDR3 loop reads CASSMVRDSPLHF. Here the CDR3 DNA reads TGTGCCAGTAGTATGGTACGGGATTCACCCCTCCACTTT.

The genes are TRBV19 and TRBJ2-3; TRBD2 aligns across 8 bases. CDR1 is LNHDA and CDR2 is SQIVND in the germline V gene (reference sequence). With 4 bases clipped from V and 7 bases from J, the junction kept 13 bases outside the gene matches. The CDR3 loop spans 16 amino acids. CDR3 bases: TGTGCCAGTAGTAATGAGCGGGAGTGGGTCTCGAATACGCAGTATTTT. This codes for CASSNEREWVSNTQYF.

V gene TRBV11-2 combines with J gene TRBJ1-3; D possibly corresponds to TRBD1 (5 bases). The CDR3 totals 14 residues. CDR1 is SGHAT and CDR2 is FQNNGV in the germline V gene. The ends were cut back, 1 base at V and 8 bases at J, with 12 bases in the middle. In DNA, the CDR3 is TGTGCCAGCAGCTTAGGTTGGTCGGGGGACACCATATATTTT. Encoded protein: CASSLGWSGDTIYF.

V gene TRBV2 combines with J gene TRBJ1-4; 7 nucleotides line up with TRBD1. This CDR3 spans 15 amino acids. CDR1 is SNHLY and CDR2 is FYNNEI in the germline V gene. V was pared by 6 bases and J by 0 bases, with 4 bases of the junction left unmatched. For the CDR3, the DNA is TGTGCCAGCAGGCGCGGGACAGCAACTAATGAAAAACTGTTTTTT. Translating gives CASRRGTATNEKLFF. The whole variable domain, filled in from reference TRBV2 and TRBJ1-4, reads EPEVTQTPSHQVTQMGQEVILRCVPISNHLYFYWYRQILGQKVEFLVSFYNNEISEKSEIFDDQFSVERPDGSNFTLKIRSTKLEDSAMYFCASRRGTATNEKLFFGSGTQLSVL.

CDR3: CASSEGTLKNQPQHF. CDR3 nucleotide sequence: TGTGCCAGCAGCGAGGGGACACTTAAAAATCAGCCCCAGCATTTT. The chain carries TRBV9 and TRBJ1-5; D possibly corresponds to TRBD1 (6 bases). Germline V gives CDR1 SGDLS, CDR2 YYNGEE. The CDR3 spans 15 residues. The V gene lost 3 bases and the J gene lost 4 bases, with 14 bases spanning the gap.

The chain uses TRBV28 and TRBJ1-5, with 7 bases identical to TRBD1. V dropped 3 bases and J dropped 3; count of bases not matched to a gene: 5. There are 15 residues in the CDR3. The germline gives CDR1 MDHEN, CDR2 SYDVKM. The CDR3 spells CASSFGDRNNQPQHF. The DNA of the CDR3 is TGTGCCAGCAGTTTTGGGGACAGAAACAATCAGCCCCAGCATTTT.

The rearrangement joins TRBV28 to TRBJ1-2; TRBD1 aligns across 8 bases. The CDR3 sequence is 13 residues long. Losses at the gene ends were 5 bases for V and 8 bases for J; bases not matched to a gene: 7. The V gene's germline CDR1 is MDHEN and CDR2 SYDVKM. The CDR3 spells CASSTGGLSGYTF. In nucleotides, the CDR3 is TGTGCCAGCAGTACAGGGGGTTTGTCAGGCTACACCTTC.

The CDR3: CASSITRYGTFGRSYEQYF. CDR3 nucleotides: TGTGCCAGCAGCATCACTAGATATGGGACTTTCGGGCGCTCCTACGAGCAGTACTTC. The chain couples TRBV11-3 to TRBJ2-7; a possible D gene is TRBD2 (6 bases). V dropped 5 bases and J dropped 0 bases, with 26 bases sitting between them. Germline lookup yields CDR1 SGHNT and CDR2 YENEEA. CDR3 length equals 19 residues.